These 26 T cell receptor beta chains were sequenced from one sample in a study of T cell changes during pregnancy in multiple sclerosis. Clones were sequenced by immunoSEQ multiplex PCR, and TCRdb holds only the in-frame ones, with some missing. The profile shows around 49,000 clones, 90% of them singletons. Sample: peripheral blood, taken after pregnancy. Receptors were obtained from a female donor in good health, enrolled as a control in a pregnancy study.

This chain uses TRBV7-6 with TRBJ1-5; unclear D gene. CDR3 length: 16 amino acids. Trimming removed 5 bases at V and 5 bases at J, with 19 bases between. Germline V gene data show CDR1 as SGHVS and CDR2 as FNYEAQ. Here the CDR3 reads CASSLHFGRGYQPQHF. The CDR3 DNA reads TGTGCCAGCAGCCTACACTTCGGTCGAGGATATCAGCCCCAGCATTTT.

The V gene is TRBV5-1, the J gene TRBJ1-1, with D possibly matching TRBD1 (6 bases). Looked up from germline, CDR1 is SGHRS and CDR2 is YFSETQ. This CDR3 spans 12 amino acids. Deletions cut 2 bases from V and 6 bases from J, with 8 bases between. The CDR3 is CASSLQGAEAFF. DNA for the CDR3: TGCGCCAGCAGCTTACAGGGCGCTGAAGCTTTCTTT. Full variable domain (remainder filled in from reference TRBV5-1 and TRBJ1-1): KAGVTQTPRYLIKTRGQQVTLSCSPISGHRSVSWYQQTPGQGLQFLFEYFSETQRNKGNFPGRFSGRQFSNSRSEMNVSTLELGDSALYLCASSLQGAEAFFGQGTRLTVV.

The rearrangement joins TRBV19 to TRBJ1-6; no firm D call. This CDR3 comprises 14 residues. The germline CDR1 and CDR2 sequences are LNHDA and SQIVND (reference sequence). The V end lost 3 bases, the J end lost 5 bases, and 8 bases lay between the germline ends. CDR3 nucleotides: TGTGCCAGTAGTATCCCACAGAATAATTCACCCCTCCACTTT. It yields the protein CASSIPQNNSPLHF.

The rearrangement uses TRBV6-8 and TRBJ2-3; 7 bases map to TRBD2. This CDR3 spans 16 amino acids. The ends lost 2 bases at V and 2 bases at J; junction bases unmatched: 7. Per germline, CDR1 MNHGY and CDR2 SAAAGT. The CDR3 DNA sequence: TGTGCCAGCAGTTACGTAACGGGGGGTTACACAGATACGCAGTATTTT. Amino acids: CASSYVTGGYTDTQYF.

This clone was counted once. The V and J genes are TRBV28 and TRBJ1-2; 9 nucleotides agree with TRBD1. Germline loops: CDR1 MDHEN, CDR2 SYDVKM. This CDR3 spans 12 amino acids. Trimming cost V 5 bases and J 12 bases; bases outside gene matches: 7. The CDR3 reads CASSRTGGRDTF. The CDR3 DNA is TGTGCCAGCAGTCGCACAGGGGGCAGGGACACCTTC.

This chain joins TRBV6-1 and TRBJ2-7; D is perhaps TRBD1 (5 bases). Trimming stripped 4 bases from V and 3 bases from J, with 16 bases between. CDR3 length: 15 amino acids. Germline CDR1 is MNHNS and CDR2 is SASEGT. CDR3 nucleotide sequence: TGTGCCAGCAGTGGAGAATTTGTGGGGCACTACGAGCAGTACTTC. This codes for CASSGEFVGHYEQYF.

This chain connects TRBV27 to TRBJ2-1; D might be TRBD1 (6 bases). V gave up 1 base and J gave up 5 bases, with 15 bases separating them. Looked up from germline, CDR1 is MNHEY and CDR2 is SMNVEV (reference sequence). This CDR3 spans 16 amino acids. The CDR3, as DNA: TGTGCCAGCAGTTTATTGGGGGCCAGGGACCACAATGAGCAGTTCTTC. The encoded protein is CASSLLGARDHNEQFF.

CDR3 amino acids: CASSQQGSGNTIYF. CDR3 in DNA: TGCGCCAGCAGCCAACAGGGTTCTGGAAACACCATATATTTT. This chain uses TRBV23-1 with TRBJ1-3, with D maybe TRBD1 (6 bases). TRBV23-1 is an ORF for which the function is uncertain. Trimming pared 6 bases from V and 1 base from J, leaving 10 bases between. This CDR3 contains 14 residues.

The genes are TRBV9 and TRBJ2-4; 7 nucleotides line up with TRBD1. The CDR3 loop spans 13 amino acids. CDR1 and CDR2 (germline): SGDLS, YYNGEE. V dropped 3 bases and J dropped 14; count of bases not matched to a gene: 11. The CDR3 DNA reads as TGTGCCAGCAGCGAGGGGACAACAGGGGCTAAGTACTTC. It translates to CASSEGTTGAKYF.

The V and J genes are TRBV19 and TRBJ1-1, with TRBD1 matching 9 bases. The CDR3 totals 14 residues. Germline CDR1 reads LNHDA; CDR2 reads SQIVND (reference sequence). After removal of 2 bases from V and 4 bases from J, the junction contained 2 bases not matched to a gene. CDR3 protein: CASSITGGVTEAFF. In DNA form, the CDR3 reads TGTGCCAGTAGTATAACAGGGGGCGTCACTGAAGCTTTCTTT.

The chain has TRBV6-6 and TRBJ2-7; possible D gene TRBD1, 6 bases. There are 14 residues in the CDR3. V was shortened by 5 bases and J by 0 bases, with 11 bases between the two germline ends. Germline-derived CDR1 and CDR2 are MNHNY and SVGAGI (reference sequence). The CDR3 nucleotides are TGTGCCAGCAGTAGGACAGTCCCCTCCTACGAGCAGTACTTC. It specifies CASSRTVPSYEQYF.

J is TRBJ2-1 and V is TRBV19; 7 nucleotides line up with TRBD1. This CDR3 is 13 amino acids long. The germline V gene has CDR1 LNHDA and CDR2 SQIVND (reference sequence). J lost 9 bases, V lost 6 bases, and 8 bases had no gene match. The CDR3 region has the DNA TGTGCCAGTAGGAGCCGACAGGGTTTTGAGCAGTTCTTC. Protein product: CASRSRQGFEQFF.

This clone appeared a single time. The CDR3 nucleotides are TGTGCCAGCAGGACAATAGGGGGAGGGGGAGAGACCCAGTACTTC. It yields the protein CASRTIGGGGETQYF. This sequence joins TRBV5-4 and TRBJ2-5, with D perhaps TRBD2 (7 bases). V lost 5 bases, J lost 4 bases, and 18 bases lay in between. The germline V gene has CDR1 SGHNT and CDR2 YYREEE (reference sequence). CDR3 length: 15 residues.

V and J are TRBV6-1 and TRBJ1-2; D is perhaps TRBD1 (5 bases). Germline V gives CDR1 MNHNS, CDR2 SASEGT. Between the trimmed V and J ends, which lost 2 bases and 6 bases, there was a span of 16 bases. The CDR3 runs 15 residues. CDR3 DNA sequence: TGTGCCAGCAGTGAATCAGGGTTCAACCGTGATGGCTACACCTTC. Translated: CASSESGFNRDGYTF.

This rearrangement joins TRBV4-1 to TRBJ1-3, with TRBD1 as a possible D gene (5 bases). Trimming took off 1 base at V and 0 bases at J, with 16 bases between the two ends. CDR1 is MGHRA, CDR2 YSYEKL, per germline. This CDR3 has 18 amino acids. This chain's CDR3 is CASSQVGARLRSGNTIYF. The DNA for the CDR3 is TGCGCCAGCAGCCAAGTAGGGGCCAGGCTACGCTCTGGAAACACCATATATTTT.

The chain employs TRBV2 and TRBJ1-2; no definite D call. The CDR3 is 14 amino acids. Germline V lookup: CDR1 SNHLY, CDR2 FYNNEI. Trimming pared 5 bases from V and 0 bases from J, leaving 10 bases between. CDR3 DNA sequence: TGTGCCAGCAGTCAGGAAGGTACTAACTATGGCTACACCTTC. This translates into CASSQEGTNYGYTF.

The gene calls are TRBV10-3 and TRBJ1-5, with 7 bases aligning to TRBD1. The CDR3 length is 13 residues. The V gene end was trimmed by 0 bases and the J gene end by 15 bases; junction bases not matched to a gene: 8. Looked up from germline, CDR1 is ENHRY and CDR2 is SYGVKD. The DNA of the CDR3 is TGTGCCATCAGTGAGTCCTCCTTCCGGGACAGGCATTTT. This gives the protein CAISESSFRDRHF.

The J gene is TRBJ1-1, the V gene TRBV6-1; D perhaps matches TRBD1 (5 bases). Trimming removed 10 bases at V and 2 bases at J, with 17 bases between. Germline-derived CDR1 and CDR2 are MNHNS and SASEGT. The CDR3 is 14 residues long. CDR3 amino acids: CATTAGTANTEAFF. The CDR3 coding sequence is TGTGCCACCACCGCGGGGACGGCAAACACTGAAGCTTTCTTT.

The genes are TRBV19 and TRBJ2-1, with 7 bases identical to TRBD2. The V and J ends lost 5 bases and 3 bases, in that order; junction bases with no gene match: 7. Germline values: CDR1 LNHDA, CDR2 SQIVND (reference sequence). The CDR3 runs to 15 residues. The CDR3 protein is CASSLREALYNEQFF. The CDR3 nucleotides read TGTGCCAGTAGTTTACGGGAGGCCCTCTACAATGAGCAGTTCTTC.

The chain has TRBV5-1 and TRBJ2-7, with 14 bases identical to TRBD2. The CDR3 spans 18 residues. Germline assignment: CDR1 SGHRS and CDR2 YFSETQ. The V gene end was trimmed by 4 bases and the J gene end by 0 bases; junction bases not matched to a gene: 9. CDR3 DNA: TGCGCCAGCAGCCCGACGACTAGCGGGGGGGAGAGCTCCTACGAGCAGTACTTC. It translates to CASSPTTSGGESSYEQYF.

This chain connects TRBV5-6 to TRBJ2-3; no clear D gene. CDR1 and CDR2 (germline): SGHDT, YYEEEE. Trimming pared 3 bases from V and 1 base from J, leaving 9 bases between. The CDR3 has 14 amino acids. The CDR3 region has the DNA TGTGCCAGCAGCTCCCTCCCCGGCACAGATACGCAGTATTTT. It specifies CASSSLPGTDTQYF.

V gene TRBV6-5 combines with J gene TRBJ1-1; D is unresolved. Trimming cost V 3 bases and J 10 bases, with 15 bases left between them. CDR1 MNHEY and CDR2 SVGAGI come from the germline V gene. The CDR3 sequence is 13 residues long. In DNA form, the CDR3 reads TGTGCCAGCAGTTATAGTCCCTCGCACGGAGCTTTCTTT. Its protein is CASSYSPSHGAFF.

The chain uses TRBV19 and TRBJ1-5; TRBD1 matches 9 bases. The germline CDR1 and CDR2 sequences are LNHDA and SQIVND (reference sequence). The CDR3 runs 16 residues. With V trimmed by 4 bases and J by 5 bases, 9 bases remained unmatched. CDR3 nucleotides: TGTGCCAGTAGTACCTACAGGGGGCTAGGAGATCAGCCCCAGCATTTT. It is translated as CASSTYRGLGDQPQHF. The full variable domain, with the rest looked up from reference TRBV19 and TRBJ1-5, is DGGITQSPKYLFRKEGQNVTLSCEQNLNHDAMYWYRQDPGQGLRLIYYSQIVNDFQKGDIAEGYSVSREKKESFPLTVTSAQKNPTAFYLCASSTYRGLGDQPQHFGDGTRLSIL.

The chain recombines TRBV16 with TRBJ2-7; the D gene is possibly TRBD2 (5 bases). Trimming stripped 0 bases from V and 2 bases from J, with 11 bases between. The CDR3 totals 15 residues. The germline V gene encodes CDR1 KGHSY and CDR2 FQNENV. The CDR3 protein is CASSQSKGLAYEQYF. CDR3 nucleotides: TGTGCCAGCAGCCAATCGAAAGGACTCGCCTACGAGCAGTACTTC. Full variable domain (rest looked up from reference TRBV16 and TRBJ2-7): GEEVAQTPKHLVRGEGQKAKLYCAPIKGHSYVFWYQQVLKNEFKFLISFQNENVFDETGMPKERFSAKCLPNSPCSLEIQATKLEDSAVYFCASSQSKGLAYEQYFGPGTRLTVT.

V gene TRBV5-1 combines with J gene TRBJ2-4; 7 nucleotides match TRBD2. Germline-derived CDR1 and CDR2 are SGHRS and YFSETQ. V was clipped by 4 bases and J by 1 base; unmatched bases: 2. The CDR3 length is 14 residues. The DNA of the CDR3 is TGCGCCAGCAGCGTGCGGGGGGCCAAAAACATTCAGTACTTC. It translates to CASSVRGAKNIQYF.

This chain joins TRBV27 and TRBJ2-5; D is uncertain. CDR1 and CDR2 from the germline V gene are MNHEY and SMNVEV (reference sequence). Trimming removed 11 bases at V and 1 base at J, with 17 bases between. The CDR3 consists of 14 residues. CDR3 DNA: TGTGCCGGGTCTGAACAGCATACCCAAGAGACCCAGTACTTC. Translating gives CAGSEQHTQETQYF.